These 27 T cell receptor beta chains originate from one sample sequenced in a study of metastatic and nonmetastatic thyroid tumors. Each patient went into thyroid surgery without having received any treatment. TCRdb redid the clone calls on the PCR reads using MiXCR. The repertoire holds tens of thousands of clones, around 11% seen once, with approximately 8% in the top ten. Material: blood. The receptors here all came from a female donor with papillary thyroid cancer or a benign thyroid nodule (not recorded which). Some clones in this sample may be carry-over from other donors' samples.

This clone came up many times. V is TRBV7-9 and J is TRBJ2-2; 7 bases match TRBD2. The CDR3 covers 15 residues. Germline CDR1 is SEHNR and CDR2 is FQNEAQ (reference sequence). V gave up 6 bases and J gave up 2 bases; unmatched junction bases: 6. Here the CDR3 reads CASRPGLPNTGELFF. CDR3 nucleotide sequence: TGTGCCAGCAGACCGGGACTACCTAACACCGGGGAGCTGTTTTTT.

The chain has TRBV20-1 and TRBJ2-1, with 11 bases aligning to TRBD2. This CDR3 is built from 15 residues. Trimming removed 5 bases from V and 6 bases from J; junction bases left unmatched: 9. Germline values: CDR1 DFQATT, CDR2 SNEGSKA (reference sequence). The CDR3 here is CSAPGLAVVVNEQFF. CDR3 in DNA: TGCAGTGCTCCGGGACTAGCGGTTGTAGTCAATGAGCAGTTCTTC.

This clone has ten or more counts. The J gene is TRBJ1-2, the V gene TRBV9; no definite D call. This CDR3 region has 11 residues. The V end lost 4 bases, the J end lost 5 bases, and 6 bases lay between the germline ends. The V gene's germline CDR1 is SGDLS and CDR2 YYNGEE. The CDR3 sequence is CASSPAYGYTF. The CDR3 DNA is TGTGCCAGCAGCCCTGCGTATGGCTACACCTTC.

This clone was seen ten or more times. V usage is TRBV20-1 and J usage is TRBJ2-7, with 10 bases identical to TRBD2. Trimming took 6 bases from V and 0 from J; bases not matched to a gene: 8. The CDR3 is 15 residues long. The germline V gene encodes CDR1 DFQATT and CDR2 SNEGSKA (reference sequence). The CDR3 DNA follows: TGCAGTGCCATAGCCCTAGCGGGAGTCTCCTACGAGCAGTACTTC. Protein sequence: CSAIALAGVSYEQYF.

By sample fraction, this clone is medium-sized. The chain joins TRBV6-1 to TRBJ2-3; 7 nucleotides line up with TRBD2. The CDR3 is made up of 15 amino acids. V was clipped by 8 bases and J by 4 bases; unmatched bases: 12. Per the germline V gene, CDR1 is MNHNS and CDR2 is SASEGT. Written as DNA, the CDR3 is TGTGCCAGCGGAATGCGTGGCGGGAGCTCAGATACGCAGTATTTT. This codes for CASGMRGGSSDTQYF.

This clone was picked up a small number of times. Being one base from a much bigger clone, this may be a read error. It is unclear where the CDR3 begins or ends on the DNA, so no DNA is shown, and the CDR3 is as TCRdb lists it. V gene TRBV29-1 combines with J gene TRBJ2-1; the table's D gene call, TRBD1, was not cross checked with the DNA. Germline lookup yields CDR1 SQVTM and CDR2 ANQGSEA. The CDR3 spans 12 amino acids, including both terminal residues. The CDR3 is CSVGQGAYEKFF.

The sample holds a few counts of this clone. V gene TRBV6-1 combines with J gene TRBJ2-3; perhaps TRBD2 as D (5 bases). Germline V gives CDR1 MNHNS, CDR2 SASEGT. The CDR3 runs 12 residues. Trimming left V 5 bases short and J 4 bases short, with 7 bases between. CDR3 in amino acids: CASSTAADTQYF. CDR3 DNA sequence: TGTGCCAGCAGTACAGCGGCAGATACGCAGTATTTT.

The sample holds many counts of this clone. The CDR3 sequence: CASSRRDRGPLQYF. Written as DNA, the CDR3 is TGTGCCAGCAGCCGCCGGGACAGGGGGCCGTTGCAGTACTTC. The chain couples TRBV7-9 to TRBJ2-7, with 12 bases identical to TRBD1. The CDR3 is 14 residues long. V shed 5 bases and J 9 bases; nucleotides not matched to a gene: 8. Germline V gene data show CDR1 as SEHNR and CDR2 as FQNEAQ (reference sequence).

This chain links TRBV4-1 with TRBJ2-1; TRBD1 aligns across 7 bases. CDR1 is MGHRA and CDR2 is YSYEKL in the germline V gene. The trim removed 3 bases at V and 4 bases at J, leaving 3 bases unmatched. This CDR3 spans 14 amino acids. The CDR3 region is CASSHRDSYNEQFF. CDR3 DNA sequence: TGCGCCAGCAGCCACCGGGACAGTTACAATGAGCAGTTCTTC.

This clone came up a few times. A clone one base away is much larger, so this may be a read error. This rearrangement joins TRBV6-2 or TRBV6-3 to TRBJ2-4, with D unclear. Germline V CDR1 and CDR2: MNHEY, SVGEGT. This CDR3 has 13 amino acids. The CDR3 loop is CASRELAKNIRYF. The CDR3 DNA reads TGTGCCAGCAGAGAATTAGCCAAAAACATTCGGTACTTC.

In this sample, this clone turned up many times. The V call is TRBV7-3, the J call TRBJ1-3; D gene ambiguous. This CDR3 comprises 13 residues. The V end lost 5 bases, the J end lost 0 bases, and 5 bases lay between the germline ends. Germline V CDR1 and CDR2: SGHTA, FQGTGA. This CDR3 is CASSLGSGNTIYF. The CDR3 DNA reads as TGTGCCAGCAGCCTTGGCTCTGGAAACACCATATATTTT. The full variable domain, in which reference TRBV7-3 and TRBJ1-3 provide the parts outside the CDR3, is GAGVSQTPSNKVTEKGKYVELRCDPISGHTALYWYRQSLGQGPEFLIYFQGTGAADDSGLPNDRFFAVRPEGSVSTLKIQRTERGDSAVYLCASSLGSGNTIYFGEGSWLTVV.

This clone was picked up many times. J is TRBJ2-7 and V is TRBV9; 12 bases match TRBD2. This CDR3 contains 16 residues. Trimming at V came to 3 bases and at J to 0 bases, leaving 4 bases not matched to a gene. Germline lookup yields CDR1 SGDLS and CDR2 YYNGEE. CDR3 sequence reads: CASSAGLAGISYEQYF. CDR3 in DNA: TGTGCCAGCAGCGCAGGACTAGCGGGGATCTCCTACGAGCAGTACTTC.

V gene TRBV11-2 combines with J gene TRBJ1-3; possibly TRBD1 for D (5 bases). Germline V CDR1 and CDR2: SGHAT, FQNNGV. The CDR3 is made up of 16 amino acids. Between the trimmed V and J ends, which lost 4 bases and 0 bases, there was a span of 13 bases. In DNA, the CDR3 is TGTGCCAGCAGCTATACCAGGGTTTCCTCTGGAAACACCATATATTTT. Translating gives CASSYTRVSSGNTIYF.

This clone showed up just a few times. The rearrangement uses TRBV28 and TRBJ1-1; D not certain. This CDR3 spans 16 amino acids. Germline V CDR1 and CDR2: MDHEN, SYDVKM. Trimming took off 1 base at V and 0 bases at J, with 12 bases between the two ends. As DNA, the CDR3 is TGTGCCAGCAGTTTATTTGGTTGGGGTTTGAACACTGAAGCTTTCTTT. Translation gives CASSLFGWGLNTEAFF.

Relative to its sample, this clone is medium-sized. J is TRBJ2-1 and V is TRBV6-2 or TRBV6-3; D may correspond to TRBD1 or TRBD2 (6 bases each). The germline V gene encodes CDR1 MNHEY and CDR2 SVGEGT. Trimming removed 6 bases at V and 8 bases at J, with 20 bases between. There are 15 residues in the CDR3. CDR3 bases: TGTGCCAGCAGCCCCTCGGAGGGGGGAGGTCATGAGCAGTTCTTC. Its protein product is CASSPSEGGGHEQFF.

This clone was counted at least ten times. The chain has TRBV11-2 and TRBJ2-7; D is unresolved. The CDR3 loop spans 11 amino acids. Germline CDR1 reads SGHAT; CDR2 reads FQNNGV. Trimming removed 3 bases at V and 5 bases at J, with 5 bases between. The CDR3, as DNA: TGTGCCAGCAGCTTGTTCCACGAGCAGTACTTC. Encoded protein: CASSLFHEQYF.

This clone was recorded many times. Other DNA sequences in the sample encode the same CDR3. The gene calls are TRBV29-1 and TRBJ1-1; no firm D call. CDR3 size: 13 residues. V lost 8 bases, J lost 1 base, and 14 bases lay in between. CDR1 SQVTM and CDR2 ANQGSEA come from the germline V gene. The CDR3 reads CSLRSVGNTEAFF. The CDR3 coding sequence is TGCAGCCTTCGGAGCGTGGGGAACACTGAAGCTTTCTTT.

By frequency in the sample, this clone is medium-sized. The V and J genes are TRBV28 and TRBJ2-1; 7 positions match TRBD1. The CDR3 is made up of 14 amino acids. The trim removed 2 bases at V and 8 bases at J, leaving 6 bases unmatched. Germline V gene sequence: CDR1 MDHEN, CDR2 SYDVKM. The CDR3 protein is CASSLKGAGHEQFF. CDR3 DNA sequence: TGTGCCAGCAGTTTAAAGGGGGCTGGCCATGAGCAGTTCTTC.

The chain joins TRBV7-2 to TRBJ2-3; D perhaps matches TRBD2 (6 bases). V lost 3 bases to trimming and J lost 4 bases, with 11 bases between them. Germline V gives CDR1 SGHTA, CDR2 FQGNSA. This CDR3 region has 14 residues. The CDR3 protein is CASSLEGRADTQYF. The CDR3, as DNA: TGTGCCAGCAGCTTGGAGGGACGCGCAGATACGCAGTATTTT.

A word on this clone: A read error is possible here, since a much larger clone lies one base away. Other nucleotide sequences from this sample produce the same CDR3. The chain is built from TRBV20-1 and TRBJ2-3; D not resolved. The germline V and J ends were trimmed by 3 bases and 6 bases, with 7 bases remaining between them. The CDR3 consists of 11 residues. Germline V gene sequence: CDR1 DFQATT, CDR2 SNEGSKA (reference sequence). CDR3 bases: TGCAGTGCTAGGGAGTGGGATACGCAGTATTTT. Protein product: CSAREWDTQYF.

The table lists this clone with many counts. A much larger clonotype is one base distant, so this may be a read error. V is TRBV6-1 and J is TRBJ1-5, with 8 bases identical to TRBD1. The CDR3 spans 15 residues. From germline, CDR1 is MNHNS and CDR2 SASEGT. V was pared by 4 bases and J by 7 bases, with 9 bases of the junction left unmatched. The CDR3 loop is CASSGGAGGAQPQHF. CDR3 nucleotide sequence: TGTGCCAGCAGTGGAGGGGCAGGGGGCGCCCAGCCCCAGCATTTT.

This clone was counted many times. The chain recombines TRBV11-2 with TRBJ2-3; unclear D gene. Germline CDR1 SGHAT, CDR2 FQNNGV. The CDR3 has 15 amino acids. V was clipped by 2 bases and J by 4 bases, with 13 bases between them. The CDR3 sequence is CASSLNGGPSDTQYF. The CDR3 DNA reads as TGTGCCAGCAGCTTAAATGGTGGGCCGTCAGATACGCAGTATTTT.

This clone was picked up many times. This chain uses TRBV20-1 with TRBJ2-1; 9 bases are a match to TRBD1. CDR1 and CDR2 (germline): DFQATT, SNEGSKA (reference sequence). The CDR3 has 17 residues. J gave up 3 bases and V 5 bases, and 14 bases lay outside the gene matches. This CDR3 is CSAEDPGTGHDYNEQFF. CDR3 coding DNA: TGCAGTGCTGAAGACCCCGGGACAGGGCATGACTACAATGAGCAGTTCTTC.

The rearrangement uses TRBV9 and TRBJ1-5, with 7 bases matching TRBD1. In germline, CDR1 is SGDLS, CDR2 YYNGEE. Trimming at V came to 0 bases and at J to 0 bases, leaving 3 bases not matched to a gene. The CDR3 has 16 amino acids. Written as DNA, the CDR3 is TGTGCCAGCAGCGTAGGGTGGGACAGTAGCAATCAGCCCCAGCATTTT. Translation: CASSVGWDSSNQPQHF. Drawing the rest from reference TRBV9 and TRBJ1-5, the complete variable domain is DSGVTQTPKHLITATGQRVTLRCSPRSGDLSVYWYQQSLDQGLQFLIQYYNGEERAKGNILERFSAQQFPDLHSELNLSSLELGDSALYFCASSVGWDSSNQPQHFGDGTRLSIL.

Many counts were recorded for this clone. This rearrangement joins TRBV12-3 or TRBV12-4 to TRBJ1-1; D not resolved. The CDR3 has 15 residues. V was pared by 5 bases and J by 0 bases, with 13 bases between. DNA of the CDR3: TGTGCCAGCAGTGAACCCGGGAAGATGAACACTGAAGCTTTCTTT. The encoded protein is CASSEPGKMNTEAFF.

This clone was observed many times. The chain employs TRBV20-1 and TRBJ2-1; tentative D call: TRBD2 (6 bases). The V gene lost 3 bases and the J gene lost 3 bases, with 6 bases spanning the gap. Germline V gene lookup returns CDR1 DFQATT and CDR2 SNEGSKA (reference sequence). CDR3 length equals 12 residues. The CDR3 DNA reads as TGCAGTGCTAGGCGGGACTACAATGAGCAGTTCTTC. It yields the protein CSARRDYNEQFF.

A few counts support this clone. The chain is built from TRBV7-2 and TRBJ1-1; tentative D call: TRBD1 (5 bases). The CDR3 consists of 15 residues. Between the trimmed V and J ends, which lost 6 bases and 0 bases, there was a span of 14 bases. Germline loops: CDR1 SGHTA, CDR2 FQGNSA. CDR3 region: CASSSSRDLNTEAFF. The CDR3 nucleotides are TGTGCCAGCAGTTCCTCCAGGGATCTGAACACTGAAGCTTTCTTT.